This T cell receptor (beta chain) was profiled in a study of blood T cell repertoires in COVID-19. V lost 3 bases, J lost 5 bases, and 5 bases lay in between. The CDR3 length is 12 residues. Germline V gene data show CDR1 as MNHNY and CDR2 as SVGAGI (reference sequence). Methods used by the authors: Using reference gene primer amplification, nucleated cell counts were estimated. Some clones are missing from TCRdb's copy, which holds only in-frame ones; the method was immunoSEQ multiplex PCR. V, J and clone size were drawn from that table, and D and trimming were deduced from the DNA. The sample has approximately 150,000 clones, approximately 85% seen once.

J is TRBJ1-5 and V is TRBV6-6; D unresolved. The receptor was isolated from a human donor with acute or convalescent COVID-19. The donor label of this sample is uncertain. Sequencing was performed on peripheral blood. The CDR3 coding sequence is TGTGCCAGCAGTTATGGAGATCAGCCCCAGCATTTT. This encodes CASSYGDQPQHF.